The 14 T cell receptor beta chains in this list originate from one sample, sequenced in a study of cytomegalovirus exposure and HLA in healthy donors. 60 Vbeta and 13 Jbeta primers were used in PCR. Only in-frame clones appear in the TCRdb table, and some are missing; sequencing was by immunoSEQ multiplex PCR. This sample yields 150,000 or so clones, of which approximately 78% are seen a single time; approximately 3.2% belongs to the top ten. Sequenced: PBMCs. All receptors come from a man in his late teens or twenties in good health and CMV-seropositive.

This clone has a handful of counts. This chain links TRBV28 with TRBJ1-2; TRBD1 matches at 9 bases. The CDR3 covers 15 residues. V shed 5 bases and J 4 bases; nucleotides not matched to a gene: 8. CDR1 and CDR2 from the germline V gene are MDHEN and SYDVKM. The CDR3 DNA follows: TGTGCCAGCAGTCCGGGACAGGGAATGAGCTATGGCTACACCTTC. Translated, it gives CASSPGQGMSYGYTF.

The V gene is TRBV7-9, the J gene TRBJ1-2; D not certain. V was clipped by 3 bases and J by 4 bases, with 6 bases between them. The CDR3 extends over 12 amino acids. In germline, CDR1 is SEHNR, CDR2 FQNEAQ (reference sequence). In DNA form, the CDR3 reads TGTGCCAGCAGCTTGACGGGCTATGGCTACACCTTC. It yields the protein CASSLTGYGYTF.

The CDR3 region is CASSKQATNYGYTF. The CDR3 nucleotides are TGTGCCAGCAGCAAACAGGCTACAAACTATGGCTACACCTTC. The chain recombines TRBV6-5 with TRBJ1-2; weak D call: TRBD1 (5 bases). This CDR3 comprises 14 residues. Germline CDR1 is MNHEY and CDR2 is SVGAGI. With 6 bases removed from V and 2 bases from J, the gap between germline ends came to 13 bases.

V usage is TRBV9 and J usage is TRBJ1-4; a weak D match, TRBD1 (5 bases). CDR3 length: 14 amino acids. Germline V gene sequence: CDR1 SGDLS, CDR2 YYNGEE. Trimming took off 0 bases at V and 6 bases at J, with 9 bases between the two ends. In DNA form, the CDR3 reads TGTGCCAGCAGCGTAGAACTCAGGGATGAAAAACTGTTTTTT. Protein: CASSVELRDEKLFF. The full variable domain, in which reference TRBV9 and TRBJ1-4 provide the parts outside the CDR3, is DSGVTQTPKHLITATGQRVTLRCSPRSGDLSVYWYQQSLDQGLQFLIQYYNGEERAKGNILERFSAQQFPDLHSELNLSSLELGDSALYFCASSVELRDEKLFFGSGTQLSVL.

The sample holds a few counts of this clone. The chain employs TRBV5-1 and TRBJ1-3; the match to TRBD1 covers 9 bases. With 4 bases clipped from V and 0 bases from J, the junction kept 8 bases outside the gene matches. The CDR3 covers 17 residues. Germline V CDR1 and CDR2: SGHRS, YFSETQ. CDR3 protein: CASSGGTGRHSGNTIYF. The CDR3 DNA reads as TGCGCCAGCAGCGGCGGGACAGGGAGGCACTCTGGAAACACCATATATTTT.

The rearrangement uses TRBV6-5 and TRBJ2-1; possibly TRBD2 for D (6 bases). The CDR3 is 14 residues long. Trimming removed 0 bases from V and 6 bases from J, with 9 bases in between. The germline V gene encodes CDR1 MNHEY and CDR2 SVGAGI. CDR3 sequence reads: CASSYSTSRNEQFF. CDR3 nucleotide sequence: TGTGCCAGCAGTTACTCAACTAGCCGCAATGAGCAGTTCTTC.

The chain employs TRBV2 and TRBJ2-3; 11 nucleotides match TRBD2. V dropped 7 bases and J dropped 3; count of bases not matched to a gene: 12. The germline V gene encodes CDR1 SNHLY and CDR2 FYNNEI. The length of the CDR3 is 17 residues. This CDR3 reads CASKSLAGGRGTDTQYF. For the CDR3, the DNA is TGTGCCAGCAAGTCCCTAGCGGGAGGCAGGGGGACAGATACGCAGTATTTT.

The chain links TRBV28 to TRBJ2-1; 8 bases are shared with TRBD2. The length of the CDR3 is 15 residues. The V and J ends lost 3 bases and 2 bases, in that order; junction bases with no gene match: 3. Germline lookup yields CDR1 MDHEN and CDR2 SYDVKM. CDR3 region: CASSFGAGAYNEQFF. CDR3 DNA sequence: TGTGCCAGCAGTTTTGGAGCGGGAGCCTACAATGAGCAGTTCTTC. Looking up the rest from reference TRBV28 and TRBJ2-1 gives the full variable domain: DVKVTQSSRYLVKRTGEKVFLECVQDMDHENMFWYRQDPGLGLRLIYFSYDVKMKEKGDIPEGYSVSREKKERFSLILESASTNQTSMYLCASSFGAGAYNEQFFGPGTRLTVL.

This clone occurred a few times. V gene TRBV4-1 combines with J gene TRBJ2-7; TRBD2 aligns across 12 bases. V shed 3 bases and J 5 bases; nucleotides not matched to a gene: 5. The CDR3 loop spans 15 amino acids. In germline, CDR1 is MGHRA, CDR2 YSYEKL. The CDR3 DNA is TGCGCCAGCAGCCAGCTTGGACTAGCGGGAAACGAGCAGTACTTC. Its protein product is CASSQLGLAGNEQYF.

The chain has TRBV6-1 and TRBJ2-7; 9 bases match TRBD2. In germline, CDR1 is MNHNS, CDR2 SASEGT. This CDR3 region has 13 residues. Trimming cost V 6 bases and J 3 bases; bases outside gene matches: 3. DNA for the CDR3: TGTGCCAGCAGGGGGACTAGCAGCTACGAGCAGTACTTC. It translates to CASRGTSSYEQYF.

This chain uses TRBV5-1 with TRBJ2-1; TRBD2 agrees at 8 bases. The CDR3 runs to 17 residues. Unmatched junction bases numbered 14, after V lost 0 bases and J lost 9 bases. The germline gives CDR1 SGHRS, CDR2 YFSETQ. As DNA, the CDR3 is TGCGCCAGCAGCTTGGGGTTTAAAGCGGGAGTACGGGTTGAGCAGTTCTTC. It yields the protein CASSLGFKAGVRVEQFF. The full variable domain, rest sourced from reference TRBV5-1 and TRBJ2-1, is KAGVTQTPRYLIKTRGQQVTLSCSPISGHRSVSWYQQTPGQGLQFLFEYFSETQRNKGNFPGRFSGRQFSNSRSEMNVSTLELGDSALYLCASSLGFKAGVRVEQFFGPGTRLTVL.

The gene calls are TRBV27 and TRBJ2-1; 14 positions match TRBD2. From germline, CDR1 is MNHEY and CDR2 SMNVEV (reference sequence). Trimming cost V 3 bases and J 4 bases; bases outside gene matches: 14. The CDR3 has 20 residues. As DNA, the CDR3 is TGTGCCAGCAGTTTGGGGACTAGCGGGAGATCACCTTTCATTTACAATGAGCAGTTCTTC. Protein sequence: CASSLGTSGRSPFIYNEQFF.

V gene TRBV10-3 combines with J gene TRBJ1-1; maybe TRBD1 (6 bases). This CDR3 has 15 amino acids. The V end lost 0 bases, the J end lost 4 bases, and 12 bases lay between the germline ends. The germline CDR1 and CDR2 sequences are ENHRY and SYGVKD. DNA for the CDR3: TGTGCCATCAGTGAGTCTCAGGGGTGGGGCACTGAAGCTTTCTTT. This sequence encodes CAISESQGWGTEAFF.

The chain is built from TRBV10-3 and TRBJ1-2, with 7 bases lining up with TRBD1. V was clipped by 10 bases and J by 4 bases; unmatched bases: 18. Germline loops: CDR1 ENHRY, CDR2 SYGVKD. This CDR3 comprises 16 residues. CDR3 in DNA: TGTGCCACCGCACGGGGACAGTCTAAAGGTTCCTATGGCTACACCTTC. Its protein product is CATARGQSKGSYGYTF.